This T cell receptor beta chain appears in the sequencing data of a study of shared clonotypes between healthy human individuals. In the study overall: Samples came from a couple of female and three male donors aged 18 to 49. General observations from the study: Represented diversity (both genetic and exposure-history) was limited by the small number of donors.

The table came from immunoSEQ multiplex PCR; TCRdb's copy has only in-frame clones and leaves some out. The repertoire holds 2 million to 2.5 million clones, with around 95% as singletons. V lost 6 bases and J 6 bases, leaving 9 bases between the germline ends. This CDR3 is built from 12 residues. Germline CDR1 and CDR2: MDHEN and SYDVKM. As concerns this clone: What it binds is unknown.

This sequence was found in a man aged 18 to 29 in good health. The rearrangement uses TRBV28 and TRBJ2-4; the D is unclear. Sequenced sample: naive CD4+ T cells sorted from blood. The subset was: CD45RA+ positively selected. Here the CDR3 DNA reads TGTGCCAGCAGCACGGACCCAAACATTCAGTACTTC. Translating it yields CASSTDPNIQYF. The full variable domain, rest sourced from reference TRBV28 and TRBJ2-4, is DVKVTQSSRYLVKRTGEKVFLECVQDMDHENMFWYRQDPGLGLRLIYFSYDVKMKEKGDIPEGYSVSREKKERFSLILESASTNQTSMYLCASSTDPNIQYFGAGTRLSVL.